What follows is one T cell receptor beta chain and its context. V lost 2 bases and J lost 3, with 17 bases in between. CDR3 length: 16 residues. Germline V gene sequence: CDR1 LNHDA, CDR2 SQIVND (reference sequence). These data come from a study of shared T cell receptors in the human thymus. Clones were read by immunoSEQ multiplex PCR, and TCRdb kept only the in-frame ones, dropping some. The sample consists of over 450,000 clones, more than 75% of them appearing once. Separately, the same data were catalogued under a study of human thymus T cells. That paper notes: Healthy Finnish infants undergoing corrective surgery for congenital heart defects provided the donor material. The thymus was resected at corrective cardiac surgery. Overlap was high between thymic repertoires from unrelated individuals, as reported in related research.

This chain connects TRBV19 to TRBJ2-7; D uncertain. The sequence came from a boy younger than two with a congenital heart defect. Sequenced material: thymocytes. The CDR3, as DNA: TGTGCCAGTAGTATAAGGTCGGCAAATGAGGACTACGAGCAGTACTTC. It is translated as CASSIRSANEDYEQYF.